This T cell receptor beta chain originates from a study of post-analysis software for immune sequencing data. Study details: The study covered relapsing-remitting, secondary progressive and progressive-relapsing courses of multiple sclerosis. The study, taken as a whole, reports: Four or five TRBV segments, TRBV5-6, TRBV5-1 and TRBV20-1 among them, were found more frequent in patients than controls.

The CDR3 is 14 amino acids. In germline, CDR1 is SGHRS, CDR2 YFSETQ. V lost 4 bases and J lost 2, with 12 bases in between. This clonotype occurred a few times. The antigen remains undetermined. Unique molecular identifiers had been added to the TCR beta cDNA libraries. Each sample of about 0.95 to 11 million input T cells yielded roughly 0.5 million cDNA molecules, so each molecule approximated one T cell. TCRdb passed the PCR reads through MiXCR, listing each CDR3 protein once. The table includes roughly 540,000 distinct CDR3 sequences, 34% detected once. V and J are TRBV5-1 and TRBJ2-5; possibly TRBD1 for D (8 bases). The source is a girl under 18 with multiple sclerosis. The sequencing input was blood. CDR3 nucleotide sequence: TGCGCCAGCAGCGGGGGGGACAGGCAAGAGACCCAGTACTTC. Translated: CASSGGDRQETQYF.